The T cell receptor beta chain under discussion was sequenced for a study of a mutant IDH1 vaccine in newly diagnosed glioma. In the study overall: The patients received vaccinations eight times, in weeks 1, 3, 5, 7, 11, 15, 19 and 23.

Study outcomes and limitations: Pseudoprogression apparently lacked any relation to changes in top peripheral T cell clonotypes.

Time point described: week 11, during vaccination. Doses comprised 300 ug of mutant IDH1 20-mer peptide each, plus topical imiquimod. TCRdb keeps only in-frame clones here, not all; method: immunoSEQ multiplex PCR. The sample has tens of thousands of clones; 65% to 85% are singletons. A remark on this clone: What it recognizes is unknown.

The TCR was taken from a woman aged 45 to 65 with glioma. The sample was PBMCs, taken from a glioma patient whose treatment included an IDH1 peptide vaccine.

In DNA, the CDR3 is TGCGCCAGCAGCCAAGCCGGGACTAGCGGGGGGGGCACCAATGAGCAGTTCTTC. Amino acid sequence: CASSQAGTSGGGTNEQFF. The V gene is TRBV4-1, the J gene TRBJ2-1; 16 positions match TRBD2. CDR1 and CDR2 (germline): MGHRA, YSYEKL. The CDR3 consists of 18 residues. The ends lost 1 base at V and 6 bases at J; junction bases unmatched: 6.